This T cell receptor beta chain derives from a study of blood T cell repertoires in COVID-19 (dated by TCRdb to 2018 to 2020). Context from the whole study: Samples covering the acute and convalescent phases of COVID-19 were provided by collaborators in the United States, Italy and Spain. The samples were drawn from two sources: the first 160 participants of the ongoing ImmuneRACE study, and 950 to 1,500 subjects contributed by 6 global collaborators. Nearly every sample came with metadata listing a de-identified subject ID, COVID-19 status, age in years and sex. The repertoires were released in a freely available public database intended as a resource for research on the immune response to SARS-CoV-2. Where available, HLA class I and class II types were taken from metadata supplied by the sample provider and were not determined by assay-based typing. The prospective study material was composed of cDNA or gDNA derived from T cells, B-cell-depleted T cells, or PBMCs. The dataset comprised deeply sampled blood TCRbeta repertoires from subjects exposed to, actively infected with, or recovered from COVID-19.

Via the germline V gene (reference sequence), CDR1 is PRHDT and CDR2 FYEKMQ. From V the trimming removes 3 bases and from J it removes 0 bases, while the gene matches leave 4 bases of the junction unaccounted for. From the cysteine up to the phenylalanine, the CDR3 has a length of 18 residues. Just CDR3 DNA is preserved here, 54 bases in frame from base 1. Participants in the prospective study were enrolled through a virtual design, were aged roughly 18 to 100 years, and lived in 24 United States geographic areas. To assign participants to cohorts, the prospective study relied on clinical history that participants themselves reported in a screening survey and a study questionnaire. Each participant in the prospective study had whole blood, serum and a nasopharyngeal or oropharyngeal swab collected by mobile phlebotomists. Prospective study participants could optionally give additional blood draws and questionnaires over an approximately 2-month period. Prospective study blood samples were shipped either frozen or at room temperature before DNA extraction.

Points the paper makes about the study in general: Clinical and demographic metadata were provided uncurated, with the amount varying by source and participant.

Concerning this clone: There is no known antigen for this receptor. No per-base quality is available; no much larger clone lies one base away.

TCRbeta CDR3 regions were amplified from genomic DNA using the immunoSEQ Assay, a bias-controlled multiplex PCR. As for the original processing: Within the assay, amplification of reference gene primers was used to estimate how many nucleated cells each sample contained. To quantify the absolute abundance of each unique TCRbeta CDR3 rearrangement, sequence reads were collapsed and filtered. For each sample, productive Simpson clonality was calculated as the square root of Simpson's diversity index over productive rearrangements. The immuneACCESS repertoire file appears here via TCRdb, limited to in-frame rearrangements. These files lack a portion of the clones; in checked studies, under half of the deficit traces to unresolved V genes, and the cause of the others is not known. The V and J calls and the clone size are those of that table, but D and trimming were determined from the DNA. The sample includes approximately 240,000 clones, with about four fifths observed a single time. Together, the top ten hold 1.3% of the sample.

The sequence links TRBV13 to TRBJ2-6, and TRBD2 aligns with 11 junction nucleotides. The origin of this receptor is a middle-aged woman with acute COVID-19. The sequencing input was PBMCs or T cells enriched from blood (not recorded which). The CDR3 region: CASSLGLAGGSGANVLTF. The DNA sequence is given as TGTGCCAGCAGCTTGGGGCTAGCGGGGGGCTCTGGGGCCAACGTCCTGACTTTC.